Listed here are 20 T cell receptor beta chains from one sample, sequenced in a study of T cell responses to AZD1222 COVID-19 vaccine. The repertoire was sequenced with immunoSEQ multiplex PCR; TCRdb's copy has only in-frame clones and lacks some. The sample has about 89,000 clones; around nine tenths are singletons. The specimen comprised peripheral blood, sampled 28 days after the second AZD1222 dose. The receptors were gathered from an adult who received the AZD1222 COVID-19 vaccine.

The CDR3 here is CASSLSPGSTDTQYF. The CDR3 nucleotides are TGTGCCAGCAGCTTGTCTCCGGGGAGCACAGATACGCAGTATTTT. V usage is TRBV7-8 and J usage is TRBJ2-3, with D perhaps TRBD2 (5 bases). V was trimmed by 3 bases and J by 0 bases, leaving 10 bases between them. Germline CDR1 reads SGHVS; CDR2 reads FQNEAQ. The CDR3 consists of 15 residues.

The rearrangement uses TRBV10-3 and TRBJ2-3; 12 bases are shared with TRBD2. This CDR3 contains 18 residues. Germline CDR1 ENHRY, CDR2 SYGVKD. With 4 bases clipped from V and 2 bases from J, the junction kept 10 bases outside the gene matches. This chain's CDR3 is CAISGPSGGARNTDTQYF. The CDR3 DNA follows: TGTGCCATCAGTGGGCCTAGCGGGGGGGCCCGTAACACAGATACGCAGTATTTT.

The chain employs TRBV9 and TRBJ2-5, with 9 bases lining up with TRBD2. Per germline, CDR1 SGDLS and CDR2 YYNGEE. This CDR3 has 14 residues. Trimming removed 3 bases from V and 5 bases from J; junction bases left unmatched: 5. CDR3 sequence reads: CASSAFSGGETQYF. The CDR3 DNA reads as TGTGCCAGCAGCGCTTTTAGCGGGGGCGAGACCCAGTACTTC. The entire variable domain, with the rest obtained from reference TRBV9 and TRBJ2-5, is as follows: DSGVTQTPKHLITATGQRVTLRCSPRSGDLSVYWYQQSLDQGLQFLIQYYNGEERAKGNILERFSAQQFPDLHSELNLSSLELGDSALYFCASSAFSGGETQYFGPGTRLLVL.

The rearrangement uses TRBV27 and TRBJ1-5; D uncertain. This CDR3 is built from 14 residues. CDR1 is MNHEY and CDR2 is SMNVEV in the germline V gene (reference sequence). Trimming cost V 4 bases and J 4 bases, with 11 bases left between them. The CDR3 sequence: CASSSRTENQPQHF. The CDR3 nucleotides are TGTGCCAGCAGTTCCCGGACGGAAAATCAGCCCCAGCATTTT.

V is TRBV25-1 and J is TRBJ1-1, with D uncertain. V shed 6 bases and J shed 0 bases, with 8 bases lying between them. Germline V lookup: CDR1 MGHDK, CDR2 SYGVNS. This CDR3 comprises 13 residues. CDR3 sequence reads: CASRKGLNTEAFF. As DNA, the CDR3 is TGTGCCAGCAGGAAAGGGTTGAACACTGAAGCTTTCTTT.

This clone came up once. This chain links TRBV28 with TRBJ2-7; D is perhaps TRBD1 or TRBD2 (6 bases each). Looked up from germline, CDR1 is MDHEN and CDR2 is SYDVKM. Between the trimmed V and J ends, which lost 6 bases and 5 bases, there was a span of 17 bases. There are 14 residues in the CDR3. CDR3 nucleotide sequence: TGTGCCAGCAGCCCCCCGGGGGCCCGTGACGAGCAGTACTTC. Protein product: CASSPPGARDEQYF.

This clone was picked up one time. The chain recombines TRBV18 with TRBJ2-7; tentatively, D is TRBD1 (5 bases). Between the trimmed V and J ends, which lost 3 bases and 5 bases, there was a span of 17 bases. CDR1 is KGHSH, CDR2 LQKENI, per germline. This CDR3 is 15 amino acids long. The CDR3 sequence is CASSPPLGQGNEQYF. CDR3 DNA: TGTGCCAGCTCACCTCCTCTCGGGCAGGGAAACGAGCAGTACTTC.

This clone was observed a handful of times. The chain combines TRBV6-2 or TRBV6-3 with TRBJ2-1; 8 bases match TRBD2. The CDR3 is 15 amino acids. The junction had 10 bases not matched to a gene; V was cut back by 5 bases and J by 7 bases. Per the germline V gene, CDR1 is MNHEY and CDR2 is SVGEGT. CDR3: CASSESGGVTNEQFF. DNA for the CDR3: TGTGCCAGCAGTGAGAGCGGGGGAGTTACTAATGAGCAGTTCTTC.

V usage is TRBV19 and J usage is TRBJ1-1; TRBD1 matches 7 bases. The length of the CDR3 is 16 residues. In germline, CDR1 is LNHDA, CDR2 SQIVND (reference sequence). Trimming took 0 bases from V and 4 from J; bases not matched to a gene: 8. This chain's CDR3 is CASSIDEGALSTEAFF. The CDR3 DNA sequence: TGTGCCAGTAGTATAGACGAGGGGGCCTTGAGCACTGAAGCTTTCTTT.

The rearrangement joins TRBV2 to TRBJ1-1, with D possibly matching TRBD1 (5 bases). V lost 8 bases and J lost 5, with 21 bases in between. The V gene's germline CDR1 is SNHLY and CDR2 FYNNEI. CDR3 size: 15 residues. Written as DNA, the CDR3 is TGTGCCAGCTCCGCCTTTGGGGGATTTGGGACTGAAGCTTTCTTT. The encoded protein is CASSAFGGFGTEAFF.

The chain joins TRBV5-1 to TRBJ1-4; D perhaps matches TRBD1 (6 bases). CDR3 size: 15 residues. V shed 0 bases and J shed 8 bases, with 14 bases lying between them. CDR1 is SGHRS, CDR2 YFSETQ, per germline. This chain's CDR3 is CASSLGQVLVEKLFF. Here the CDR3 DNA reads TGCGCCAGCAGCTTGGGACAGGTCCTGGTGGAAAAACTGTTTTTT.

This chain links TRBV6-2 or TRBV6-3 with TRBJ1-2; weak D call: TRBD1 (5 bases). CDR1 and CDR2 from the germline V gene are MNHEY and SVGEGT. Trimming left V 6 bases short and J 8 bases short, with 16 bases between. This CDR3 comprises 13 residues. CDR3 DNA: TGTGCCAGCAGCAGGAACCAGGGAGTAGGCTACACCTTC. It translates to CASSRNQGVGYTF.

The V gene is TRBV5-1, the J gene TRBJ2-1; the D gene is possibly TRBD1 (5 bases). V was cut by 3 bases and J by 4 bases, with 11 bases left in between. The CDR3 has 14 amino acids. Germline CDR1 is SGHRS and CDR2 is YFSETQ. The CDR3 region is CASSWGGEYNEQFF. The CDR3 region has the DNA TGCGCCAGCAGCTGGGGCGGAGAATACAATGAGCAGTTCTTC.

The gene calls are TRBV5-1 and TRBJ2-2; D unclear. Trimming pared 5 bases from V and 3 bases from J, leaving 11 bases between. This CDR3 region has 14 residues. Looked up from germline, CDR1 is SGHRS and CDR2 is YFSETQ. The CDR3, as DNA: TGCGCCAGCAGTTCAGGCTTGTACACCGGGGAGCTGTTTTTT. It codes for CASSSGLYTGELFF.

The rearrangement links TRBV4-1 to TRBJ1-5; 9 bases match TRBD1. Germline CDR1 and CDR2: MGHRA and YSYEKL. V lost 4 bases to trimming and J lost 4 bases; unmatched junction nucleotides: 2. CDR3 length: 14 amino acids. Here the CDR3 DNA reads TGCGCCAGCAGCCCCGGGACAGGGAATCAGCCCCAGCATTTT. It yields the protein CASSPGTGNQPQHF.

The rearrangement links TRBV7-2 to TRBJ2-3, with 10 bases lining up with TRBD2. J was trimmed by 6 bases and V by 5 bases; bases with no gene match: 5. This CDR3 spans 14 amino acids. Germline lookup yields CDR1 SGHTA and CDR2 FQGNSA. Here the CDR3 reads CASSQRGGLDTQYF. The CDR3 DNA is TGTGCCAGCAGCCAGCGGGGGGGCCTGGATACGCAGTATTTT.

This chain joins TRBV5-6 and TRBJ2-3; 8 bases map to TRBD1. CDR1 is SGHDT, CDR2 YYEEEE, per germline. CDR3 length: 16 amino acids. V lost 4 bases, J lost 0 bases, and 7 bases stayed unmatched. CDR3 DNA: TGTGCCAGCAGCCCTGACAGGGGTGCTAGCACAGATACGCAGTATTTT. Translation: CASSPDRGASTDTQYF.

The chain links TRBV11-2 to TRBJ1-2; a weak D match, TRBD1 (5 bases). Trimming stripped 5 bases from V and 5 bases from J, with 9 bases between. The CDR3 loop spans 12 amino acids. CDR1 is SGHAT and CDR2 is FQNNGV in the germline V gene. This chain's CDR3 is CASSHPGYGYTF. The DNA for the CDR3 is TGTGCCAGCAGCCACCCAGGGTATGGCTACACCTTC.

The genes are TRBV7-3 and TRBJ1-2; D is uncertain. Germline V gene lookup returns CDR1 SGHTA and CDR2 FQGTGA. Between the trimmed V and J ends, which lost 8 bases and 5 bases, there was a span of 15 bases. The CDR3 is made up of 13 amino acids. The CDR3 protein is CASPEGPVYGYTF. The CDR3 DNA is TGTGCCAGCCCTGAAGGGCCGGTTTATGGCTACACCTTC.

The V and J genes are TRBV6-6 and TRBJ1-5; D is perhaps TRBD1 (6 bases). The V end was cut by 2 bases, the J end by 1 base, with 9 bases between. The CDR3 sequence is 15 residues long. Germline CDR1 MNHNY, CDR2 SVGAGI (reference sequence). The CDR3 bases are TGTGCCAGCAGTTACAGGGGGTCGAGCAATCAGCCCCAGCATTTT. It yields the protein CASSYRGSSNQPQHF.